The present T cell receptor (beta chain) was sequenced within a study of T cell clonotyping in hematopoietic cell transplantation. Looking at the study overall: Pretransplant recipient samples were taken after cytoreduction.

Method: immunoSEQ multiplex PCR; TCRdb's copy keeps in-frame clones and lacks some. The table shows several thousand clones, with roughly 90% occurring only once. Regarding time point: recipient sample about 28 days before transplant, after cytoreduction. This CDR3 has 15 amino acids. Between the trimmed V and J ends, which lost 3 bases and 5 bases, there was a span of 16 bases. Germline CDR1 reads SGHNT; CDR2 reads YYREEE (reference sequence). Regarding the study as a whole: Pathologically expanded recipient clonotypes increased progressively from day 30 to day 180 as diversity fell.

With respect to this clone: Antigen unknown.

Sample: peripheral blood mononuclear cells, taken before stem cell transplant. The chain links TRBV5-4 to TRBJ2-3; the D gene is possibly TRBD2 (6 bases). The sequence derives from an older woman with acute myeloid leukemia. Some clones in this sample may be carry-over from other donors' samples. As DNA, the CDR3 is TGTGCCAGCAGCTCAAAAGAGGGAGGTCAAGATACGCAGTATTTT. This sequence encodes CASSSKEGGQDTQYF. Full variable domain (outside the CDR3, taken from reference TRBV5-4 and TRBJ2-3): ETGVTQSPTHLIKTRGQQVTLRCSSQSGHNTVSWYQQALGQGPQFIFQYYREEENGRGNFPPRFSGLQFPNYSSELNVNALELDDSALYLCASSSKEGGQDTQYFGPGTRLTVL.